The 9 T cell receptor beta chains given below trace back to one sample, sequenced in a study of blood T cell repertoires in COVID-19. Only in-frame clones appear in the TCRdb table, and some are missing; sequencing was by immunoSEQ multiplex PCR. Among 150,000 to 200,000 clones listed, roughly 80% were seen once. The specimen sequenced was peripheral blood. All receptors come from an elderly woman with acute or convalescent COVID-19.

The chain has TRBV7-3 and TRBJ1-2; TRBD1 matches at 9 bases. Trimming took 5 bases from V and 3 from J; bases not matched to a gene: 7. CDR3 size: 15 residues. Germline values: CDR1 SGHTA, CDR2 FQGTGA. Here the CDR3 reads CASSIQGAPDYGYTF. The CDR3 DNA reads TGTGCCAGCAGCATACAGGGGGCGCCGGACTATGGCTACACCTTC. Full variable domain (remainder filled in from reference TRBV7-3 and TRBJ1-2): GAGVSQTPSNKVTEKGKYVELRCDPISGHTALYWYRQSLGQGPEFLIYFQGTGAADDSGLPNDRFFAVRPEGSVSTLKIQRTERGDSAVYLCASSIQGAPDYGYTFGSGTRLTVV.

In the case of this clone: Other DNA sequences in the same sample also yield this CDR3. This sequence joins TRBV18 and TRBJ1-4; no clear D gene. This CDR3 has 13 amino acids. Per the germline V gene, CDR1 is KGHSH and CDR2 is LQKENI. Trimming took 4 bases from V and 8 from J, leaving 11 bases between them. The CDR3 sequence is CASSREAGEKLFF. The CDR3 coding sequence is TGTGCCAGCTCACGAGAGGCCGGGGAAAAACTGTTTTTT.

The chain employs TRBV4-1 and TRBJ1-2; no clear D. From germline, CDR1 is MGHRA and CDR2 YSYEKL. V gave up 1 base and J gave up 5 bases, with 5 bases separating them. This CDR3 is 12 amino acids long. CDR3 in DNA: TGCGCCAGCAGCCAAGCCGAGTATGGCTACACCTTC. Translated, it gives CASSQAEYGYTF.

The chain joins TRBV20-1 to TRBJ2-5; D ambiguous. Germline-derived CDR1 and CDR2 are DFQATT and SNEGSKA (reference sequence). The CDR3 is 11 residues long. V gave up 4 bases and J gave up 0 bases, with 3 bases separating them. The CDR3 spells CSAINQETQYF. The CDR3 DNA is TGCAGTGCTATTAACCAAGAGACCCAGTACTTC.

V and J are TRBV24-1 and TRBJ2-1, with a possible D match to TRBD2 (6 bases). The CDR3 consists of 12 residues. V lost 4 bases and J lost 12, with 12 bases in between. In germline, CDR1 is KGHDR, CDR2 SFDVKD. The CDR3 nucleotides are TGTGCCACCAGTGAGGGACTTGGTGGGCAGTTCTTC. The encoded protein is CATSEGLGGQFF.

The V gene is TRBV19, the J gene TRBJ1-6, with 7 bases fitting TRBD1. Trimming took 5 bases from V and 6 from J; bases not matched to a gene: 4. The CDR3 covers 14 residues. The germline CDR1 and CDR2 sequences are LNHDA and SQIVND (reference sequence). CDR3 sequence (DNA): TGTGCCAGTAGTGCTGGGACAGTTAATTCACCCCTCCACTTT. Translated: CASSAGTVNSPLHF.

The chain combines TRBV4-3 with TRBJ1-2; 8 nucleotides line up with TRBD1. Germline V gene data show CDR1 as LGHNA and CDR2 as YSLEER. There are 18 residues in the CDR3. V dropped 1 base and J dropped 1; count of bases not matched to a gene: 11. The CDR3 is CASSQATGGRLINYGYTF. For the CDR3, the DNA is TGCGCCAGCAGCCAAGCAACAGGGGGGCGACTTATTAACTATGGCTACACCTTC.

This clone is a singleton in its sample. The chain uses TRBV11-2 and TRBJ2-7; TRBD1 aligns across 12 bases. V lost 2 bases, J lost 0 bases, and 8 bases stayed unmatched. Germline CDR1 and CDR2: SGHAT and FQNNGV. This CDR3 spans 18 amino acids. CDR3 amino acids: CASSLTRGQGASSYEQYF. The CDR3 DNA follows: TGTGCCAGCAGCTTAACTAGGGGACAGGGGGCGAGCTCCTACGAGCAGTACTTC.

J is TRBJ1-1 and V is TRBV13; 7 bases fit TRBD1. The length of the CDR3 is 14 residues. Germline V lookup: CDR1 PRHDT, CDR2 FYEKMQ (reference sequence). V dropped 6 bases and J dropped 2; count of bases not matched to a gene: 6. The CDR3: CASRPQGVNTEAFF. In nucleotides, the CDR3 is TGTGCCAGCAGACCCCAGGGGGTCAACACTGAAGCTTTCTTT.